A selection of T cell receptor beta chains follows, all from one sample in a study of blood T cells in healthy people across ages. Via MiXCR, TCRdb re-called the 5' RACE reads, giving one row per CDR3 protein. The data contain about 940,000 distinct CDR3 sequences, about 48% of them singletons. The material sequenced was blood. The receptors come from a man aged 25-40 years in good health. The CDR3 runs from the conserved cysteine through the conserved F or W. D genes are given only for firm matches. Clone sizes are given selectively: once, few, many, or a class where the clone is expanded.

j_gene	d_gene	v_gene	abundance	CDR3aa	CDR3nt
TRBJ2-3	-	TRBV7-2	few	CASSLSRASTDTQYF	TGTGCCAGCAGCTTAAGCCGAGCTAGCACAGATACGCAGTATTTT
TRBJ2-7	-	TRBV28	many	CASSLFQGSYEQYF	TGTGCCAGCAGTTTATTTCAGGGCTCCTACGAGCAGTACTTC
TRBJ2-1	-	TRBV28	-	CATTLRGIYEQFF	TGTGCCACCACCTTGAGGGGCATATATGAGCAGTTCTTC
TRBJ2-5	-	TRBV10-3	few	CAISPLGGRETQYF	TGTGCCATCAGCCCGCTAGGGGGGAGAGAGACCCAGTACTTC
TRBJ2-1	TRBD1	TRBV7-2	-	CASSSTGKYNEQFF	TGTGCCAGCAGCTCGACAGGGAAGTACAATGAGCAGTTCTTC
TRBJ2-7	-	TRBV6-1	few	CASSELGEGGYEQYF	TGTGCCAGCAGTGAATTGGGGGAAGGAGGATACGAGCAGTACTTC
TRBJ1-2	TRBD1	TRBV20-1	-	CSASWTGGSTYLGYTF	TGCAGTGCTAGTTGGACAGGGGGCTCAACTTATTTGGGCTACACCTTC
TRBJ2-2	-	TRBV4-3	few	CASSQDLVDTGELFF	TGCGCCAGCAGCCAAGATTTGGTTGACACCGGGGAGCTGTTTTTT
TRBJ2-1	-	TRBV4-1	-	CASSQVEGTHEQFF	TGCGCCAGCAGCCAAGTGGAGGGTACTCACGAGCAGTTCTTC
TRBJ1-2	TRBD1	TRBV7-2	-	CASSEKITGGGYTF	TGTGCCAGCAGCGAAAAGATTACAGGGGGCGGCTACACCTTC
TRBJ2-7	TRBD1	TRBV6-5	few	CASSYPGQVGYEQYF	TGTGCCAGCAGTTACCCAGGACAGGTCGGATACGAGCAGTACTTC
TRBJ2-5	-	TRBV20-1	many	CSARSGDSKETQYF	TGCAGTGCTAGATCCGGGGACTCAAAAGAGACCCAGTACTTC
TRBJ2-3	-	TRBV13	few	CASSLAPQAADTQYF	TGTGCCAGCAGCTTAGCCCCCCAGGCCGCAGATACGCAGTATTTT
TRBJ2-3	-	TRBV27	few	CASSLLQADTQYF	TGTGCCAGCAGTTTATTGCAGGCAGATACGCAGTATTTT
TRBJ1-1	-	TRBV7-2	-	CASSPARTVNTEAFF	TGTGCCAGCAGCCCGGCCCGGACAGTGAACACTGAAGCTTTCTTT
TRBJ2-6	-	TRBV19	-	CASSKTVRSGANVLTF	TGTGCCAGTAGTAAGACAGTCCGCTCTGGGGCCAACGTCCTGACTTTC
TRBJ2-1	TRBD2	TRBV29-1	-	CSVAIAGQGGDEQFF	TGCAGCGTTGCTATAGCGGGGCAAGGGGGGGATGAGCAGTTCTTC
TRBJ2-5	-	TRBV25-1	-	CASSESPGRALQETQYF	TGTGCCAGCAGTGAATCTCCGGGCAGGGCTTTACAAGAGACCCAGTACTTC
TRBJ2-7	-	TRBV2	few	CASSGGTWGDSYEQYF	TGTGCCAGCAGTGGTGGGACATGGGGGGACTCCTACGAGCAGTACTTC
TRBJ2-3	-	TRBV27	-	CVSSFRRPTTTDTQYF	TGTGTCAGCAGTTTTAGACGGCCTACCACCACAGATACGCAGTATTTT
TRBJ1-2	-	TRBV27	-	CASTPRVGGLQGYTF	TGTGCCAGCACCCCTCGGGTCGGGGGGCTACAGGGCTACACCTTC
TRBJ2-7	-	TRBV7-2	few	CASSFIAQSELYYEQYF	TGTGCCAGCAGCTTCATCGCGCAGTCGGAACTGTACTACGAGCAGTACTTC
TRBJ1-2	-	TRBV7-9	-	CASSLKGRPNYGYTF	TGTGCCAGCAGCTTAAAAGGGAGGCCCAACTATGGCTACACCTTC
TRBJ1-1	TRBD1	TRBV7-2	few	CASSLVPGQGEAFF	TGTGCCAGCAGCTTAGTTCCGGGACAGGGAGAAGCTTTCTTT
TRBJ2-1	-	TRBV7-9	once	CASSPGTGLDNEQFF	TGTGCCAGCAGCCCAGGGACAGGACTAGACAATGAGCAGTTCTTC
TRBJ2-3	TRBD2	TRBV7-2	-	CASTSSGGSTDTQYF	TGTGCCAGCACCTCTAGCGGGGGGAGCACAGATACGCAGTATTTT
TRBJ1-5	TRBD1	TRBV20-1	-	CSARDRGQSWNQPQHF	TGCAGTGCTAGAGACAGGGGACAGAGCTGGAATCAGCCCCAGCATTTT
TRBJ2-1	-	TRBV7-2	-	CASSPPNGFEEQFF	TGTGCCAGCAGCCCCCCGAATGGGTTTGAAGAGCAGTTCTTC
TRBJ2-1	TRBD2	TRBV14	-	CASRHSGESYNEQFF	TGTGCCAGCAGGCATAGCGGGGAGTCCTACAATGAGCAGTTCTTC
TRBJ2-3	-	TRBV4-3	-	CASSQGTRGTTTDTQYF	TGCGCCAGCAGCCAAGGGACCAGGGGGACTACCACAGATACGCAGTATTTT
TRBJ2-7	TRBD2	TRBV12-3/TRBV12-4	few	CASSREAGFDEQYF	TGTGCCAGCAGTCGGGAAGCGGGGTTCGACGAGCAGTACTTC
TRBJ2-7	-	TRBV11-1	few	CASSSQGSLREQYF	TGTGCCAGCAGCTCCCAGGGGAGCCTCCGCGAGCAGTACTTC
TRBJ1-1	-	TRBV7-2	-	CASSPRLLNTEAFF	TGCGCCAGCAGCCCTCGACTCCTGAACACTGAAGCTTTCTTT
TRBJ2-7	-	TRBV14	-	CASSQEGICYCRVEKQYF	TGTGCCAGCAGCCAAGAAGGGATTTGTTATTGCAGGGTCGAGAAGCAGTACTTC
TRBJ2-3	-	TRBV5-1	-	CASSRGPTDTQYF	TGCGCCAGCAGCAGGGGTCCCACAGATACGCAGTATTTT
TRBJ1-5	TRBD1	TRBV20-1	-	CSARTRTGGTFSNQPQHF	TGCAGTGCTAGAACCCGGACAGGCGGTACCTTTAGCAATCAGCCCCAGCATTTT
TRBJ2-3	TRBD2	TRBV9	-	CASSVGGGRDTQYF	TGTGCCAGCAGCGTCGGCGGGGGGAGGGATACGCAGTATTTT
TRBJ1-2	-	TRBV27	few	CASSFYREAGYTF	TGTGCCAGCAGTTTTTACAGGGAGGCGGGCTACACCTTC
TRBJ2-5	-	TRBV12-3/TRBV12-4	few	CASSGVTQYF	TGTGCCAGCAGTGGGGTGACCCAGTACTTC
TRBJ2-7	TRBD2	TRBV5-1	-	CASSSREAYEQYF	TGCGCCAGCAGCTCCCGGGAGGCCTACGAGCAGTACTTC